Below, one T cell receptor beta chain is given with its context. Its antigen is unidentified. This specimen comes from a study of long-term antiretroviral therapy in people with HIV. Turning to the study itself: The study's earliest collections predate the 2015 immediate-ART recommendation by about a decade. Findings and caveats of the study: Blood obtained between 2004 and 2017 may reflect older ART regimens.

The CDR3 contains 13 residues. The trim removed 6 bases at V and 10 bases at J, leaving 7 bases unmatched. Germline CDR1 is MNHNY and CDR2 is SVGAGI (reference sequence). PBMC samples from each donor numbered at least one pre-ART and at least two post-ART. The assay, immunoSEQ v3.0, was run at survey level. The repertoire was sequenced with immunoSEQ multiplex PCR; TCRdb's copy has only in-frame clones and lacks some. The sample includes around 35,000 clones, around 97% seen only once; the top ten take around 3.2%. The sequencing used unsorted PBMCs, collected 6.9 years after starting antiretroviral therapy. This TCR was sampled from a man under 40 with HIV. The chain is built from TRBV6-6 and TRBJ1-2; 11 bases match TRBD1. CDR3 bases: TGTGCCAGCAGCCACGGACAGGGGGCTGCCTACACCTTC. Encoded protein: CASSHGQGAAYTF.